The present TCR beta chain was sequenced within a study of cytomegalovirus exposure and HLA in healthy donors (dated by TCRdb to about 2017). In the study overall: An earlier analysis of approximately 640 of the donors reported 250 to 300 Gb of sequence data and some 120 million unique TCR beta sequences from 190 million or so T cells. Every repertoire in the discovery cohort had been generated on one and the same sequencing platform. A later analysis re-analyzed previously published TCR beta repertoires from 666 donors and added high-resolution HLA genotyping to study TCR occurrence patterns. The study aimed to test whether signatures of past pathogen exposure could be identified by cataloging public T cell receptors. Four to six DR-DQ haplotypes were handled as single units for association and clustering, since linkage in the cohort was strong. A separate validation cohort of over a hundred different subjects was used in addition to the roughly 640-subject first cohort. Donor age, sex, ethnicity and CMV serostatus were compiled together with the repertoire data. Of the 300 to 500 genotyped donors, less than 90% were placed in the genetic ancestry cluster associated with self-reported Caucasian donors. Rather than using new phenotypic data, the later analysis identified candidate immune exposures from TCR beta sequences and from how often those sequences occurred across donors. To predict cytomegalovirus infection status, the study brought together high-throughput TCR immunosequencing, statistical association of individual TCRs with disease status, and machine learning. Genome-wide SNP genotypes for about 65% of the 666 donors were used in a later genetic analysis, which treated that subset as a discovery cohort. The study profiled the T cell repertoires of hundreds of subjects by immunosequencing and related them to cytomegalovirus serostatus. An early release that covered roughly 600 HLA-typed donors contained around 300 gigabases of sequencing data and approximately 85 million unique TCR sequences. To decide whether each TCR beta V gene segment behaved as functional or pseudogenic, an earlier analysis of some 600 of the donors relied on high-throughput TCR beta sequencing. Both class I and class II loci were covered by HLA typing, at four-digit resolution. Among some 410 genotyped donors of the cohort, an average of approximately 220,000 unique TCR beta nucleotide sequences was sequenced per donor, of which about 20% were non-productive. Typing coverage differed by locus: A, B, C, DRB1 and DQB1 were typed in roughly 629-640 donors, DQA1 in 500 to 550, DPA1 in 606, and DPB1 in 472.

Trimming takes 6 bases from V and 6 bases from J, and the germline ends sit 18 bases apart. The CDR3 contains 13 residues, cysteine and phenylalanine counted. Only the CDR3 portion is preserved as DNA: 39 bases, with reading frame beginning at the first base. Per the germline V gene, SQVTM is the CDR1 and ANQGSEA is the CDR2. Receptors were amplified or captured by the immunoSEQ multiplex PCR assay. The multiplex PCR relied on a mix of 60 forward primers for TCR Vbeta segments and 13 reverse primers for TCR Jbeta segments. The CDR3 region of rearranged TCR beta genes was amplified from genomic DNA with a multiplex PCR assay. Amplified TCR beta libraries were sequenced as 87-base-pair reads on the Illumina HiSeq System. The published analysis was carried out like this. Across the 700 or so repertoires, a later analysis counted about 81 million unique TCR beta chains, about 10 million of which were shared by at least two donors. A nearest-neighbor algorithm error-corrected the raw reads and collapsed the reads into unique sequences, merging closely related sequences to remove PCR and sequencing errors. CDR3 sequences were aligned to IMGT reference sequences to assign V, D and J gene segments. For a sequence to be retained, a match of at least six nucleotides to both a V gene segment and a J gene segment was required. A rearrangement counted as productive if the CDR3 had no stop codons and remained in frame with V and J, and every other rearrangement counted as non-productive. Following IMGT convention, CDR3 was defined as the stretch from the second conserved V-encoded cysteine up to the conserved J-encoded phenylalanine. The earlier analysis of about 570 of the donors excluded any sequence lacking an unambiguous match to a single V gene segment. An earlier analysis of under 750 of the donors called V segments functional above 56.7% productive rearrangements and segregating when the between-donor standard deviation exceeded 5%. To diagnose cytomegalovirus status from the catalog of TCR beta chain sequences, a statistical classification framework was built. In a later analysis, TCR nucleotide sequences were compared against IMGT/GENE-DB human TR gene sequences so that V and J genes could be assigned. Using the TCRdist pipeline, a later analysis assigned CDR3 sequences along with most-parsimonious VDJ recombination scenarios. In a later analysis, every TCR beta chain was defined by the combination of its CDR3 amino acid sequence and its V-gene family, and reads without a unique V-gene family were dropped. To address suspected cross-contamination and a sequencing artifact, a later analysis removed approximately 600 highly shared, low-generation-probability nucleotide sequences. In a later analysis, a clonal expansion index for each public chain was calculated from normalized within-repertoire ranks of inferred template counts. A later analysis computed generation probabilities with a VDJ recombination model fitted to out-of-frame rearrangements, and checked the results against IGoR. A later analysis scored TCR-TCR, TCR-HLA and TCR-CMV co-occurrence with hypergeometric tests, applying a repertoire-size bias correction to TCR pairs. False discovery rates were estimated in a later analysis by permuting HLA or CMV assignments 20 times. A later analysis grouped co-occurring TCRs with DBSCAN, adding TCRdist sequence similarity when clustering within HLA-allele-positive subsets. Co-occurrence clustering excluded repertoires with fewer than 30,000 or more than 120,000 public chains, plus five with anomalous nucleotide sharing. The clones in this table, taken by TCRdb from immuneACCESS, are in-frame only. Not every clone is retained; where verified, under half of the shortfall comes from an unresolved V gene, and the cause of the rest is unknown. The V and J calls and clone size were taken over from that table, and D and trimming were inferred from the DNA. Across this sample there are over 150,000 clones, with more than 75% seen only once. Of the sample, approximately 8% is held by the ten largest clones.

In total, 600 or so healthy bone marrow donors made up the cohort. At the time of sampling, every cohort member was nominally healthy, though immune exposures that went unrecorded were likely present. The donor tested CMV seropositive, placing the donor among the 250 to 300 seropositive members of the cohort. A peripheral blood sample was collected from each donor, and TCR beta sequencing was performed on peripheral blood mononuclear cells. Genomic DNA was extracted from the blood cell samples with the Qiagen DNeasy Blood Extraction Kit. On this clone: Its antigen is still unknown. There are no base qualities to consult, and no much larger clone falls within one base.

General conclusions and limits of the study: Sequencing depth was assumed to be roughly uniform across donors in the presence/absence analyses, though that assumption may not hold. It was suggested by the authors that the approach could potentially be generalized to other disease states and immunological phenotypes. In a later analysis, most CMV-associated TCR beta chains were found to appear HLA-restricted, with HLA associations seemingly driven largely by CMV exposure. A further reported finding was that TCR beta sequences accurately predicted the HLA-A and HLA-B alleles for most subjects in the first cohort. The sequencing pipeline was judged likely to have produced a cluster of highly shared sequence variants as a technical artifact. Because counts were too low, roughly 18 rarely observed V segments, including chromosome 9 orphons, were left out of the earlier analysis of 587 of the donors. HLA typing was unavailable for some donors at each locus, so association tests used only the typed subset. In this cohort, only TCR beta chains were sequenced, and detectable features were limited by the absence of alpha or paired-chain data. In the study, 150 to 200 TCR beta chains were listed as associated with cytomegalovirus. In vitro tests confirmed that a few of the cytomegalovirus-associated TCR beta chains recognize cytomegalovirus antigens. The classifier was reported to diagnose cytomegalovirus status with high specificity and sensitivity in both the original cohort and the validation cohort. In an earlier analysis of about 540 of the donors, most TCR beta V segments were observed in productive rearrangements about 90% or about 30% of the time, broadly matching IMGT annotations. In a later genetic analysis, a missense DCLRE1C variant was associated with V-gene and J-gene trimming of TCR beta chains, and the association was replicated in an independent cohort. Correlated functional status among segregating V segments might be attributable to linkage disequilibrium, but an unknown experimental factor could not be ruled out. Because the 87-base-pair reads could not distinguish some IMGT-functional V segments, including TRBV6-2 and TRBV6-3, those segments were excluded. Assigning TCR associations to individual alleles was difficult when HLA alleles, especially DR and DQ, strongly co-occurred. In a later analysis, more than 15,000 TCR beta sequences were associated with specific HLA alleles at a false discovery rate of 0.05. For the cohort, immune exposure information was limited to CMV serostatus. According to a later analysis, parvovirus B19, influenza, CMV and Epstein-Barr virus appeared linked to several top co-occurrence clusters. Across donors, most TCR sequences were observed very rarely, whereas some public TCRs were present in many individuals. Compared with equally common non-associated chains, HLA-associated TCR beta chains in a later analysis were more clonally expanded and had lower generation probabilities. According to a later analysis, TCR association rates differed among HLA loci, with DRB1 alleles showing the most associated TCRs and HLA-C alleles showing the fewest. A later genetic analysis reported fewer N-insertions in productive TCRs among donors in an Asian-associated ancestry cluster than the approximately 700-donor mean.

The V gene is TRBV29-1 and the J gene is TRBJ2-7; a tentative D match to TRBD2 spans 7 bases. The TCR sequence derives from a young man in good health and CMV-seropositive. Specimen: PBMCs. Here is the DNA: TGCAGCGTCTCGGGACTACCGGGGGCCGAGCAGTACTTC. Its translation reads: CSVSGLPGAEQYF.